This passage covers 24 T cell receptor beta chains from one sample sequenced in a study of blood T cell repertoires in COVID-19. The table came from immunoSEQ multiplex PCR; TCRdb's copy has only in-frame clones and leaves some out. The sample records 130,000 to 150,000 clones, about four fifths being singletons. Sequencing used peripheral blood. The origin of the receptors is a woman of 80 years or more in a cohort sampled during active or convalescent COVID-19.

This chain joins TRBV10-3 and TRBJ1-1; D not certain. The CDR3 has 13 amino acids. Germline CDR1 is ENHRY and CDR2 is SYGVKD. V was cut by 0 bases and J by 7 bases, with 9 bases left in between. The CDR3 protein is CAISESSRDEAFF. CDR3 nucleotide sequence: TGTGCCATCAGTGAGTCGAGTCGGGATGAAGCTTTCTTT.

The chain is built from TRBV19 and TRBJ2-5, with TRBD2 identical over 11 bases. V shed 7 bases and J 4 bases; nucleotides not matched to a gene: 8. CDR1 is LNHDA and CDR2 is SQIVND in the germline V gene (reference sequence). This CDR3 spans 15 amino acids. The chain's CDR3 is CASTLLAGGRETQYF. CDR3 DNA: TGTGCCAGTACACTCTTAGCGGGGGGGCGAGAGACCCAGTACTTC.

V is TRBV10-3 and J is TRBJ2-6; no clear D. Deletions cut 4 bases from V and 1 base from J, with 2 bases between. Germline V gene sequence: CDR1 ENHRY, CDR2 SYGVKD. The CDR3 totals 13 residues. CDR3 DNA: TGTGCCATCAGTGTATCTGGGGCCAACGTCCTGACTTTC. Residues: CAISVSGANVLTF.

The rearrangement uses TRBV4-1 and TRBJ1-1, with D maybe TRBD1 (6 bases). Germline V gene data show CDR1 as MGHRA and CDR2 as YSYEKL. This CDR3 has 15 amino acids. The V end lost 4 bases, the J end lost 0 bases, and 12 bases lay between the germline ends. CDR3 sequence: CASSLTDRMNTEAFF. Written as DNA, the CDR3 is TGCGCCAGCAGCCTAACCGACAGGATGAACACTGAAGCTTTCTTT.

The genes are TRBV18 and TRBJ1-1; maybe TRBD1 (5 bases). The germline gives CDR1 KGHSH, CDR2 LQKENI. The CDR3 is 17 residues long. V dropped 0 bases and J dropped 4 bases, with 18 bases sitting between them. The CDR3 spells CASSPPNPLAGRTEAFF. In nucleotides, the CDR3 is TGTGCCAGCTCACCACCTAATCCTCTTGCAGGGCGCACTGAAGCTTTCTTT.

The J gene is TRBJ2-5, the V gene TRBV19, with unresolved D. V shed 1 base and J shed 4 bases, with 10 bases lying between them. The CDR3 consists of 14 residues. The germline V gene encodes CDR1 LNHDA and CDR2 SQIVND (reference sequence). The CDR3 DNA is TGTGCCAGTAGTATAGGCCTGAACGGAGAGACCCAGTACTTC. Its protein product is CASSIGLNGETQYF.

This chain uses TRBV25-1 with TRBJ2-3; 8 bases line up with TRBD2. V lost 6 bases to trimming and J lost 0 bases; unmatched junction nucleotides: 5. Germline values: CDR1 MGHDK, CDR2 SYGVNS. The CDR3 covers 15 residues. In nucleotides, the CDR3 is TGTGCCAGCAGCGGGGGGGAAACTAGCACAGATACGCAGTATTTT. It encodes CASSGGETSTDTQYF.

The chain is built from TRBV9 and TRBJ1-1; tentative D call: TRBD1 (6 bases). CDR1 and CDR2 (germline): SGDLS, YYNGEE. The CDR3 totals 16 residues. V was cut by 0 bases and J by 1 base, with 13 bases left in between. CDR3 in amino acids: CASSVGDRGTNTEAFF. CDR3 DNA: TGTGCCAGCAGCGTAGGGGATAGGGGGACGAACACTGAAGCTTTCTTT.

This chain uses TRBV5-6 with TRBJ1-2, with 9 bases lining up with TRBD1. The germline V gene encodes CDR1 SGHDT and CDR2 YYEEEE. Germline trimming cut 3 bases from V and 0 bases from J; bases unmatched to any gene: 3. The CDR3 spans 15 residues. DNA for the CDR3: TGTGCCAGCAGCTGGGACAGGGACTCTAACTATGGCTACACCTTC. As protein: CASSWDRDSNYGYTF.

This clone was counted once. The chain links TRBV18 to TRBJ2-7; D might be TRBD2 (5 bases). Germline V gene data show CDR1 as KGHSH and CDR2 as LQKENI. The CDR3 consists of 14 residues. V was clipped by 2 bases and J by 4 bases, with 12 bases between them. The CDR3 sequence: CASSPDHTGYEQYV. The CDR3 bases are TGTGCCAGCTCACCAGACCACACGGGATACGAGCAGTACGTC.

The CDR3 loop reads CASSYRGGTMNTEAFF. The CDR3 DNA is TGTGCCAGCAGTTACAGAGGGGGCACAATGAACACTGAAGCTTTCTTT. The chain links TRBV6-2 or TRBV6-3 to TRBJ1-1, with 7 nucleotides matching TRBD1. The CDR3 is made up of 16 amino acids. The germline CDR1 and CDR2 sequences are MNHEY and SVGEGT. J gave up 0 bases and V 2 bases, and 6 bases lay outside the gene matches.

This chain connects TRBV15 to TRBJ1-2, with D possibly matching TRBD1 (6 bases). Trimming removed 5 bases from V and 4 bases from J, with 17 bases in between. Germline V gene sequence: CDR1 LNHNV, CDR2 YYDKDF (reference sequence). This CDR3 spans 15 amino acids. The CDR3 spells CATSRQQGGSYGYTF. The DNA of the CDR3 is TGTGCCACCAGCCGTCAACAGGGTGGATCCTATGGCTACACCTTC.

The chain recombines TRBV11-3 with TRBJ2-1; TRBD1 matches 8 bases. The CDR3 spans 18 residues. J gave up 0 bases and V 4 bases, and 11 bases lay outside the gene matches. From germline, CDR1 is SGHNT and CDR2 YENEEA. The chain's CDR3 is CASSSLRDRRSSYNEQFF. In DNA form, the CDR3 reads TGTGCCAGCAGCTCCCTCCGGGACAGGAGGAGCTCCTACAATGAGCAGTTCTTC.

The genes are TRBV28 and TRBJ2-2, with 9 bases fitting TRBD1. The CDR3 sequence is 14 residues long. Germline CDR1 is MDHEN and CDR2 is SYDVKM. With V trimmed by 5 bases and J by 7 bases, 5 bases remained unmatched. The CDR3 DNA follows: TGTGCCAGCAGTGGGACAGGGAGGATCGGGGAGCTGTTTTTT. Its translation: CASSGTGRIGELFF.

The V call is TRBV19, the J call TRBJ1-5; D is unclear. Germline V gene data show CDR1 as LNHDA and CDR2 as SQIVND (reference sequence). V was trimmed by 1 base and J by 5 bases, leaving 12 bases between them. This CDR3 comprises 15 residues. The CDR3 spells CASSIASSSHQPQHF. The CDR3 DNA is TGTGCCAGTAGTATAGCTAGCAGCTCCCATCAGCCCCAGCATTTT.

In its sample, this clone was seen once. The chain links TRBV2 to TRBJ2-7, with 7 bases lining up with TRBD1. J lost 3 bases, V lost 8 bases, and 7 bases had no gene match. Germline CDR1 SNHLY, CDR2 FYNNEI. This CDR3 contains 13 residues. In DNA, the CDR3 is TGTGCCAGCCAGCTGGGACAGCTCTACGAGCAGTACTTC. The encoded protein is CASQLGQLYEQYF.

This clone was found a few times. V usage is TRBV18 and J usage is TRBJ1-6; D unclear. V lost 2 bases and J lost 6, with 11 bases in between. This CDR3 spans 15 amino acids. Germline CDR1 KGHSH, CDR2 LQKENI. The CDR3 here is CASSPFSEVNSPLHF. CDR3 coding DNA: TGTGCCAGCTCACCATTTTCGGAGGTTAATTCACCCCTCCACTTT.

The CDR3 sequence is CASSYRPGGNSPLHF. The CDR3 coding sequence is TGTGCCAGCAGTTACCGGCCAGGGGGAAATTCACCCCTCCACTTT. The chain links TRBV6-6 to TRBJ1-6; 7 bases match TRBD1. CDR3 size: 15 residues. The J segment lost 7 bases and the V segment lost 2 bases, leaving 5 bases of the junction unmatched. Germline CDR1 and CDR2: MNHNY and SVGAGI (reference sequence).

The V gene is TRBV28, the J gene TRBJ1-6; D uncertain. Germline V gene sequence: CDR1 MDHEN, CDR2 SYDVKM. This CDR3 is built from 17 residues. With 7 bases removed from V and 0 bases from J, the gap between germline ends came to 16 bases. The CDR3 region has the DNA TGTGCCAGCATTCAGGCGGGAGGGAACTCCTATAATTCACCCCTCCACTTT. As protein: CASIQAGGNSYNSPLHF.

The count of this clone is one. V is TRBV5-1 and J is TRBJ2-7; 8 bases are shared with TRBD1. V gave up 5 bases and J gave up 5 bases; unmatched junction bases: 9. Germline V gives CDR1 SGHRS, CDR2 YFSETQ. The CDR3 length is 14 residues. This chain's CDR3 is CASSMTGDLDEQYF. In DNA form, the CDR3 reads TGCGCCAGCAGTATGACAGGGGACCTCGACGAGCAGTACTTC.

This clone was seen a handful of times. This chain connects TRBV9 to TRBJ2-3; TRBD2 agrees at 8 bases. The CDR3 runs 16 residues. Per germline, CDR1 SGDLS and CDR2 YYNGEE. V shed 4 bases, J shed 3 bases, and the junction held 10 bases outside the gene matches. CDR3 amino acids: CASSPLAELPTDTQYF. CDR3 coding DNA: TGTGCCAGCAGCCCACTAGCGGAGCTGCCTACAGATACGCAGTATTTT.

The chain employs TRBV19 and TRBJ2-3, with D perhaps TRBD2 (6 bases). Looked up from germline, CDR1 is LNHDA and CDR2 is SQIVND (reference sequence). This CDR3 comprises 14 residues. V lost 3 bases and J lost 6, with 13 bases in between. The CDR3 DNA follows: TGTGCCAGTAGTATTCTAGCGCTGGGGGATACGCAGTATTTT. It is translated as CASSILALGDTQYF.

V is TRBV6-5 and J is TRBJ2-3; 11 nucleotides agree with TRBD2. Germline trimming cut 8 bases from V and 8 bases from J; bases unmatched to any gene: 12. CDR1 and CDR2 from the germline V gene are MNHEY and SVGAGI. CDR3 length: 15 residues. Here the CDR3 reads CASRLGSGGAGTQYF. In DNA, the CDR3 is TGTGCCAGCCGGCTCGGTAGCGGGGGGGCGGGTACGCAGTATTTT.

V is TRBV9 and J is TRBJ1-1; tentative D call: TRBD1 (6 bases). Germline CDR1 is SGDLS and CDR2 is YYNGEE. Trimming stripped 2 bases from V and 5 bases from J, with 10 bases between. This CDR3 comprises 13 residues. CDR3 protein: CASSVTGFTEAFF. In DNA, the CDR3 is TGTGCCAGCAGCGTCACAGGGTTTACTGAAGCTTTCTTT.